The 22 T cell receptor beta chains listed next were all sequenced from one sample in a study of T cells in Graves' hyperthyroidism and ophthalmopathy. Amplified regions were TCR beta CDR3 sequences from RNA transcripts. Initially, a first-round RT-PCR of the TCR CDR3 employed the HTBI primer set. One entry per CDR3 protein results from TCRdb running MiXCR on the multiplex PCR reads. The sample records 650,000 to 850,000 distinct CDR3 sequences, about 19% being singletons. Sequences were obtained from blood. Every receptor here comes from a woman aged 45 to 65 with Graves' hyperthyroidism that later progressed to Graves' ophthalmopathy.

This chain joins TRBV6-1 and TRBJ2-3, with TRBD2 identical over 8 bases. V trimming: 8 bases; J trimming: 3 bases; junction bases outside the gene matches: 13. From germline, CDR1 is MNHNS and CDR2 SASEGT. CDR3 length equals 16 residues. CDR3: CASSEALAGVTDTQYF. In nucleotides, the CDR3 is TGTGCCAGCTCTGAGGCTCTAGCGGGCGTAACAGATACGCAGTATTTT.

The genes are TRBV7-8 and TRBJ1-6; D is perhaps TRBD1 (6 bases). The CDR3 spans 15 residues. The V and J ends lost 1 base and 9 bases respectively, with 13 bases between them. CDR1 and CDR2 from the germline V gene are SGHVS and FQNEAQ. The CDR3 nucleotides are TGTGCCAGCAGCTTAGAAACAGGGAGAGGTTCACCCCTCCACTTT. Protein product: CASSLETGRGSPLHF.

This clonotype was observed many times. V gene TRBV2 combines with J gene TRBJ2-3, with 10 bases aligning to TRBD1. Germline lookup yields CDR1 SNHLY and CDR2 FYNNEI. This CDR3 has 14 amino acids. The V and J ends lost 7 bases and 3 bases, in that order; junction bases with no gene match: 4. CDR3 sequence: CASKRTGGTDTQYF. CDR3 nucleotides: TGTGCCAGCAAGAGGACAGGGGGTACAGATACGCAGTATTTT.

This clonotype was picked up many times. The chain joins TRBV2 to TRBJ2-1, with TRBD2 matching over 10 bases. The CDR3 consists of 15 residues. V was clipped by 3 bases and J by 4 bases; unmatched bases: 3. The germline gives CDR1 SNHLY, CDR2 FYNNEI. DNA for the CDR3: TGTGCCAGCAGTGATATAGCGGGGGGTTACAATGAGCAGTTCTTC. As protein: CASSDIAGGYNEQFF.

This clonotype turned up a few times. The chain couples TRBV4-1 to TRBJ2-7, with TRBD2 as a possible D gene (6 bases). Germline CDR1 is MGHRA and CDR2 is YSYEKL. Trimming took 3 bases from V and 1 from J, leaving 16 bases between them. This CDR3 has 16 residues. CDR3 sequence reads: CASSHGGATPSYEQYF. The CDR3 DNA reads TGCGCCAGCAGCCACGGAGGGGCGACACCTTCCTACGAGCAGTACTTC.

This clonotype was detected only a few times. A read error is likely, as this CDR3 ends without the conserved phenylalanine or tryptophan. This chain uses TRBV6-2 or TRBV6-3 with TRBJ1-6; maybe TRBD1 (5 bases). The CDR3 spans 17 residues. Germline loops: CDR1 MNHEY, CDR2 SVGEGT. Trimming cost V 0 bases and J 3 bases, with 12 bases left between them. CDR3 sequence reads: CASSYSSAGRYNSPLHY. The DNA for the CDR3 is TGTGCCAGCAGTTACTCGTCCGCAGGGCGCTATAATTCACCCCTCCACTAT.

This sequence joins TRBV7-3 and TRBJ2-3, with TRBD2 identical over 9 bases. CDR1 SGHTA and CDR2 FQGTGA come from the germline V gene. This CDR3 comprises 17 residues. The junction had 10 bases not matched to a gene; V was cut back by 1 base and J by 5 bases. The CDR3 loop reads CASSLNPRLAEQDTQYF. The CDR3, as DNA: TGTGCCAGCAGCTTAAACCCCCGACTAGCGGAACAAGATACGCAGTATTTT.

This clonotype was observed at least ten times. V and J are TRBV30 and TRBJ1-1, with D unresolved. Germline CDR1 GTSNPN, CDR2 SVGIG (reference sequence). This CDR3 has 12 amino acids. Trimming shortened V by 5 bases and J by 3 bases, and 10 bases separated the two germline ends. The CDR3 loop is CAWSPGDTEAFF. The DNA for the CDR3 is TGTGCCTGGTCACCTGGGGACACTGAAGCTTTCTTT.

This clonotype appeared a few times. This chain joins TRBV19 and TRBJ1-2, with D possibly TRBD1 on 6 matching bases. CDR1 is LNHDA and CDR2 is SQIVND in the germline V gene (reference sequence). This CDR3 contains 12 residues. Trimming shortened V by 8 bases and J by 6 bases, and 13 bases separated the two germline ends. In nucleotides, the CDR3 is TGTGCCAGTCAAGTCACAGGGCATGGCTACACCTTC. It encodes CASQVTGHGYTF.

This sequence joins TRBV11-3 and TRBJ2-5, with a possible D match to TRBD2 (5 bases). Per germline, CDR1 SGHNT and CDR2 YENEEA. The length of the CDR3 is 15 residues. V lost 4 bases and J lost 5, with 17 bases in between. CDR3 in DNA: TGTGCCAGCAGCTCCAACACACTAGGAAGGGAGACCCAGTACTTC. Its protein is CASSSNTLGRETQYF. Full variable domain (remainder filled in from reference TRBV11-3 and TRBJ2-5): EAGVVQSPRYKIIEKKQPVAFWCNPISGHNTLYWYLQNLGQGPELLIRYENEEAVDDSQLPKDRFSAERLKGVDSTLKIQPAELGDSAVYLCASSSNTLGRETQYFGPGTRLLVL.

This clonotype was detected only a few times. CDR3 residues: CSLLGETNTGELFF. CDR3 DNA sequence: TGCAGCCTCCTCGGGGAAACGAACACCGGGGAGCTGTTTTTT. The chain is built from TRBV29-1 and TRBJ2-2; D is possibly TRBD2 (5 bases). The germline V gene has CDR1 SQVTM and CDR2 ANQGSEA. This CDR3 comprises 14 residues. V shed 8 bases and J shed 0 bases, with 13 bases lying between them.

This rearrangement joins TRBV20-1 to TRBJ1-1; 8 bases agree with TRBD1. Germline V CDR1 and CDR2: DFQATT, SNEGSKA (reference sequence). The J segment lost 0 bases and the V segment lost 7 bases, leaving 7 bases of the junction unmatched. CDR3 length: 14 amino acids. The CDR3 here is CSVDRGVMNTEAFF. The CDR3 DNA is TGCAGTGTAGACAGGGGAGTGATGAACACTGAAGCTTTCTTT.

This clonotype was seen a handful of times. The chain couples TRBV27 to TRBJ2-1, with D possibly TRBD1 on 6 matching bases. Per the germline V gene, CDR1 is MNHEY and CDR2 is SMNVEV (reference sequence). There are 14 residues in the CDR3. Trimming removed 6 bases at V and 7 bases at J, with 16 bases between. The CDR3, as DNA: TGTGCCAGCAGCCTCGAAAGGGGGTCGAATGAGCAGTTCTTC. Its protein is CASSLERGSNEQFF.

This clonotype was detected ten times or more. The chain recombines TRBV20-1 with TRBJ2-3, with D unclear. CDR1 is DFQATT, CDR2 SNEGSKA, per germline (reference sequence). Trimming shortened V by 5 bases and J by 0 bases, and 15 bases separated the two germline ends. The CDR3 contains 15 residues. CDR3 sequence reads: CSAPGPALSTDTQYF. Written as DNA, the CDR3 is TGCAGTGCTCCCGGACCGGCTCTGAGCACAGATACGCAGTATTTT.

This clonotype has a count of ten or more. This sequence joins TRBV7-9 and TRBJ2-7; D possibly corresponds to TRBD1 (5 bases). CDR1 is SEHNR, CDR2 FQNEAQ, per germline (reference sequence). Trimming removed 1 base from V and 4 bases from J, with 11 bases in between. This CDR3 comprises 14 residues. The CDR3 nucleotides are TGTGCCAGCAGCTTAGTTAAGGGGAATTACGAGCAGTACTTC. This sequence encodes CASSLVKGNYEQYF.

The chain uses TRBV12-3 or TRBV12-4 and TRBJ2-5; a weak D match, TRBD2 (5 bases). V shed 4 bases and J shed 5 bases, with 17 bases lying between them. The CDR3 runs 15 residues. The CDR3 DNA reads as TGTGCCAGCAGTTCCCCGGTGGCTAGCACGGAGACCCAGTACTTC. This gives the protein CASSSPVASTETQYF.

This clonotype was observed many times. The rearrangement joins TRBV12-3 or TRBV12-4 to TRBJ1-2; D is unresolved. The CDR3 extends over 13 amino acids. Trimming took off 5 bases at V and 8 bases at J, with 15 bases between the two ends. The CDR3 loop is CASSPDRRLGYTF. The CDR3 bases are TGTGCCAGCAGTCCCGACCGGAGATTAGGCTACACCTTC.

This chain uses TRBV12-3 or TRBV12-4 with TRBJ2-1; 7 bases line up with TRBD1. V gave up 4 bases and J gave up 4 bases; unmatched junction bases: 4. CDR3 length equals 14 residues. The DNA of the CDR3 is TGTGCCAGCAGTTCTAGCAGGGGGTACAATGAGCAGTTCTTC. Protein: CASSSSRGYNEQFF.

This chain connects TRBV18 to TRBJ1-3, with D tentatively TRBD1 (5 bases). Germline V gene sequence: CDR1 KGHSH, CDR2 LQKENI. The CDR3 totals 14 residues. V gave up 6 bases and J gave up 4 bases, with 13 bases separating them. Written as DNA, the CDR3 is TGTGCCAGCTCTATAACCGGGGACGGAAACACCATATATTTT. Its protein is CASSITGDGNTIYF.

The J gene is TRBJ1-2, the V gene TRBV18; D ambiguous. Germline CDR1 is KGHSH and CDR2 is LQKENI. The length of the CDR3 is 14 residues. Trimming stripped 0 bases from V and 4 bases from J, with 9 bases between. The CDR3 nucleotides read TGTGCCAGCTCACCACCGCGGCAAGTCTATGGCTACACCTTC. It specifies CASSPPRQVYGYTF.

In this sample, this clonotype turned up a few times. This chain links TRBV7-9 with TRBJ2-1; TRBD2 aligns across 7 bases. The germline V gene encodes CDR1 SEHNR and CDR2 FQNEAQ (reference sequence). V lost 7 bases, J lost 9 bases, and 6 bases stayed unmatched. This CDR3 has 12 amino acids. CDR3 residues: CASTWGGGEQFF. The DNA of the CDR3 is TGTGCCAGCACCTGGGGGGGGGGTGAGCAGTTCTTC.

V gene TRBV7-8 combines with J gene TRBJ2-1; 13 nucleotides line up with TRBD2. CDR1 and CDR2 (germline): SGHVS, FQNEAQ. Trimming at V came to 4 bases and at J to 7 bases, leaving 7 bases not matched to a gene. The CDR3 runs to 16 residues. The CDR3 DNA is TGTGCCAGCAGCTGGACTAGCGGGAGCGTCTTGAATGAGCAGTTCTTC. Protein sequence: CASSWTSGSVLNEQFF.